The 22 T cell receptor beta chains below all came from one sample that was sequenced in a study of blood T cell repertoires in COVID-19. Libraries were prepared by immunoSEQ multiplex PCR; TCRdb keeps only in-frame clonotypes and omits some of them. The sample contains fewer than 300,000 clones, 80% to 90% of which appear only once. Sample: peripheral blood. These receptor sequences come from a woman in her 50s with COVID-19, enrolled during active disease.

The chain links TRBV19 to TRBJ1-1, with TRBD1 as a possible D gene (5 bases). Trimming took off 6 bases at V and 0 bases at J, with 14 bases between the two ends. The germline gives CDR1 LNHDA, CDR2 SQIVND (reference sequence). This CDR3 spans 15 amino acids. The CDR3 region has the DNA TGTGCCAGTAGGACCCGGGGGGGAATGAACACTGAAGCTTTCTTT. Amino acids: CASRTRGGMNTEAFF.

This chain uses TRBV3-1 (or the pseudogene TRBV3-2) with TRBJ2-4; tentatively, D is TRBD1 (6 bases). CDR1 is LGHDT and CDR2 is YNNKEL in the germline V gene (reference sequence). The CDR3 contains 13 residues. V was shortened by 1 base and J by 6 bases, with 7 bases between the two germline ends. The CDR3: CASSQGQVNIQYF. CDR3 in DNA: TGTGCCAGCAGCCAAGGACAGGTAAACATTCAGTACTTC.

V and J are TRBV19 and TRBJ2-2, with TRBD2 matching 8 bases. The CDR3 length is 17 residues. Germline V gives CDR1 LNHDA, CDR2 SQIVND (reference sequence). Unmatched junction bases numbered 17, after V lost 7 bases and J lost 7 bases. This chain's CDR3 is CASKPLGGGRLVGELFF. The CDR3 DNA reads TGTGCCAGTAAACCGCTGGGTGGCGGGAGGTTAGTCGGGGAGCTGTTTTTT.

V is TRBV27 and J is TRBJ2-5; TRBD1 matches 9 bases. The CDR3 is 15 residues long. V lost 5 bases and J lost 7; bases outside the gene matches: 11. CDR1 MNHEY and CDR2 SMNVEV come from the germline V gene (reference sequence). This CDR3 is CASSPDRGSSGTQYF. The CDR3 DNA reads as TGTGCCAGCAGTCCGGACAGGGGAAGTTCGGGGACCCAGTACTTC.

The chain links TRBV5-4 to TRBJ2-5, with unresolved D. Looked up from germline, CDR1 is SGHNT and CDR2 is YYREEE (reference sequence). Between the trimmed V and J ends, which lost 0 bases and 0 bases, there was a span of 12 bases. The CDR3 extends over 16 amino acids. The CDR3 DNA sequence: TGTGCCAGCAGCTTGGACAGTTCCCTCTACCAAGAGACCCAGTACTTC. Its translation: CASSLDSSLYQETQYF.

The chain combines TRBV6-5 with TRBJ1-2; tentative D call: TRBD1 (6 bases). The V and J ends lost 3 bases and 8 bases respectively, with 16 bases between them. There are 14 residues in the CDR3. CDR1 and CDR2 from the germline V gene are MNHEY and SVGAGI. The DNA of the CDR3 is TGTGCCAGCAGTTATTCCCCCACAGGGAGCGGCTACACCTTC. Translating it yields CASSYSPTGSGYTF.

The V gene is TRBV10-3, the J gene TRBJ2-3; D might be TRBD2 (6 bases). Looked up from germline, CDR1 is ENHRY and CDR2 is SYGVKD. With 3 bases removed from V and 0 bases from J, the gap between germline ends came to 10 bases. The CDR3 runs 15 residues. The CDR3: CAISDSGVSTDTQYF. The CDR3 nucleotides read TGTGCCATCAGTGATTCGGGAGTTAGCACAGATACGCAGTATTTT.

The rearrangement links TRBV10-3 to TRBJ2-7; 9 nucleotides align to TRBD1. The CDR3 has 13 amino acids. The V and J ends lost 8 bases and 2 bases, in that order; junction bases with no gene match: 4. CDR1 is ENHRY, CDR2 SYGVKD, per germline. The CDR3 spells CAIGTGKAYEQYF. The CDR3 nucleotides are TGTGCCATCGGGACAGGGAAAGCCTACGAGCAGTACTTC.

The chain recombines TRBV7-8 with TRBJ1-2; TRBD1 matches at 10 bases. The V gene's germline CDR1 is SGHVS and CDR2 FQNEAQ. The CDR3 totals 15 residues. Trimming cost V 5 bases and J 2 bases; bases outside gene matches: 5. CDR3 coding DNA: TGTGCCAGCAGCCCCGGACAGGGGGGGAACTATGGCTACACCTTC. Translated, it gives CASSPGQGGNYGYTF.

This chain links TRBV23-1 with TRBJ1-4; D possibly corresponds to TRBD1 (5 bases). TRBV23-1 is sorted into the ORF group, with uncertain function. There are 16 residues in the CDR3. With 2 bases removed from V and 6 bases from J, the gap between germline ends came to 16 bases. The CDR3 here is CASSQLWGAGDEKLFF. Here the CDR3 DNA reads TGCGCCAGCAGTCAACTATGGGGCGCGGGGGATGAAAAACTGTTTTTT.

CDR3 protein: CATRDRGDEKLFF. The CDR3 DNA follows: TGTGCCACAAGGGACAGAGGAGATGAAAAACTGTTTTTT. V usage is TRBV24-1 and J usage is TRBJ1-4; 7 nucleotides line up with TRBD1. The CDR3 runs 13 residues. The ends lost 10 bases at V and 6 bases at J; junction bases unmatched: 7. CDR1 is KGHDR, CDR2 SFDVKD, per germline.

J is TRBJ1-5 and V is TRBV19; D is possibly TRBD1 (6 bases). Per the germline V gene, CDR1 is LNHDA and CDR2 is SQIVND (reference sequence). Deletions cut 0 bases from V and 1 base from J, with 7 bases between. The CDR3 covers 15 residues. CDR3 sequence: CASSIDRGSNQPQHF. The CDR3 region has the DNA TGTGCCAGTAGTATAGACAGGGGAAGCAATCAGCCCCAGCATTTT.

The rearrangement links TRBV19 to TRBJ1-2, with 7 bases lining up with TRBD1. The V gene's germline CDR1 is LNHDA and CDR2 SQIVND (reference sequence). The V gene end was trimmed by 7 bases and the J gene end by 2 bases; junction bases not matched to a gene: 7. There are 14 residues in the CDR3. The CDR3 sequence is CASTPRGANYGYTF. The CDR3 nucleotides are TGTGCCAGTACTCCCAGGGGGGCCAACTATGGCTACACCTTC.

The chain links TRBV3-1 (or the pseudogene TRBV3-2) to TRBJ2-2; D may be TRBD1 (6 bases). This CDR3 comprises 13 residues. CDR1 and CDR2 from the germline V gene are LGHDT and YNNKEL (reference sequence). The V end lost 6 bases, the J end lost 8 bases, and 13 bases lay between the germline ends. The CDR3 region is CASSFTGSGELFF. CDR3 nucleotide sequence: TGTGCCAGCAGTTTTACAGGGTCGGGGGAGCTGTTTTTT.

This clone was seen a single time. The chain couples TRBV10-3 to TRBJ1-5; 8 bases fit TRBD1. The CDR3 extends over 15 amino acids. CDR1 and CDR2 from the germline V gene are ENHRY and SYGVKD. The V gene end was trimmed by 2 bases and the J gene end by 6 bases; junction bases not matched to a gene: 6. CDR3 coding DNA: TGTGCCATCAGTGAGGGACAGGGTAGACTTCAGCCCCAGCATTTT. The encoded protein is CAISEGQGRLQPQHF.

The J gene is TRBJ2-7, the V gene TRBV5-5; TRBD1 agrees at 7 bases. With V trimmed by 4 bases and J by 0 bases, 7 bases remained unmatched. Per the germline V gene, CDR1 is SGHKS and CDR2 is YYEKEE (reference sequence). The CDR3 extends over 15 amino acids. This CDR3 reads CASSVTGTDSYEQYF. In nucleotides, the CDR3 is TGTGCCAGCAGCGTTACCGGGACAGACTCCTACGAGCAGTACTTC. Full variable domain (missing parts from reference TRBV5-5 and TRBJ2-7): DAGVTQSPTHLIKTRGQQVTLRCSPISGHKSVSWYQQVLGQGPQFIFQYYEKEERGRGNFPDRFSARQFPNYSSELNVNALLLGDSALYLCASSVTGTDSYEQYFGPGTRLTVT.

The V gene is TRBV14, the J gene TRBJ1-2; 9 bases match TRBD1. The CDR3 consists of 16 residues. The germline V gene has CDR1 SGHDN and CDR2 FVKESK. The ends lost 0 bases at V and 6 bases at J; junction bases unmatched: 8. The CDR3 DNA reads as TGTGCCAGCAGCCAAGAAGGGACAGGGCTTACTCATGGCTACACCTTC. It is translated as CASSQEGTGLTHGYTF.

The chain employs TRBV14 and TRBJ1-1; 10 bases align to TRBD1. Trimming cost V 1 base and J 10 bases; bases outside gene matches: 6. The CDR3 extends over 14 amino acids. Germline V gene lookup returns CDR1 SGHDN and CDR2 FVKESK. The CDR3 loop is CASSQGGTGVLAFF. CDR3 bases: TGTGCCAGCAGCCAAGGAGGGACAGGGGTTTTAGCTTTCTTT.

The V call is TRBV6-5, the J call TRBJ1-3; a possible D gene is TRBD1 (5 bases). The CDR3 runs 15 residues. Trimming removed 6 bases at V and 2 bases at J, with 14 bases between. Germline loops: CDR1 MNHEY, CDR2 SVGAGI. The CDR3 here is CASRLSQGAGNTIYF. The CDR3 nucleotides read TGTGCCAGCAGACTTTCTCAGGGCGCTGGAAACACCATATATTTT.

This clone was recorded a few times. The CDR3 loop reads CASTPDRGRNEQYF. The CDR3 bases are TGTGCCAGCACCCCGGACAGGGGAAGAAACGAGCAGTACTTC. This sequence joins TRBV28 and TRBJ2-7; 9 positions agree with TRBD1. The CDR3 totals 14 residues. Per germline, CDR1 MDHEN and CDR2 SYDVKM. Trimming took 7 bases from V and 5 from J; bases not matched to a gene: 9.

This clone has more than one count but fewer than ten. The chain combines TRBV7-6 with TRBJ2-1, with TRBD2 identical over 15 bases. This CDR3 spans 20 amino acids. J was trimmed by 7 bases and V by 5 bases; bases with no gene match: 18. Germline assignment: CDR1 SGHVS and CDR2 FNYEAQ. The CDR3 loop is CASSPTGFWTSGRVRNEQFF. CDR3 DNA sequence: TGTGCCAGCAGCCCGACAGGGTTTTGGACTAGCGGGAGGGTTAGGAATGAGCAGTTCTTC.

The chain carries TRBV27 and TRBJ2-1; D is uncertain. Trimming removed 6 bases from V and 0 bases from J, with 12 bases in between. Germline values: CDR1 MNHEY, CDR2 SMNVEV (reference sequence). CDR3 length: 15 residues. Written as DNA, the CDR3 is TGTGCCAGCAGCTCGCAGGCTCGCTCCTACAATGAGCAGTTCTTC. Its translation is CASSSQARSYNEQFF.